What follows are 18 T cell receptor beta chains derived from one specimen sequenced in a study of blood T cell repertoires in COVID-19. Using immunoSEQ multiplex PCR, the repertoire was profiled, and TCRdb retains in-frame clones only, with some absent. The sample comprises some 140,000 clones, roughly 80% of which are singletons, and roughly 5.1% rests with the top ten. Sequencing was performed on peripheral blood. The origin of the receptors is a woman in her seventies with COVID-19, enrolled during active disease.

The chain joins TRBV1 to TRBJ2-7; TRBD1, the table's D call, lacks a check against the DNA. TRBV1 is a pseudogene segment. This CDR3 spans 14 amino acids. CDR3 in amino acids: CTSRIRGSTYEQYF. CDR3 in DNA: TGCACCAGCAGGATCAGGGGGTCCACCTACGAGCAGTACTTC.

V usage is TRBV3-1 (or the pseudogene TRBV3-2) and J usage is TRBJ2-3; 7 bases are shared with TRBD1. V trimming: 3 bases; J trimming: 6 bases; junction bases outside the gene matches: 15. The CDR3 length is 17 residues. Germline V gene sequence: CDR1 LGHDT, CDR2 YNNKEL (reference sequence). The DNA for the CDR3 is TGTGCCAGCAGCCACCTGGGACAGCCCGCGGCCCAGGATACGCAGTATTTT. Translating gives CASSHLGQPAAQDTQYF.

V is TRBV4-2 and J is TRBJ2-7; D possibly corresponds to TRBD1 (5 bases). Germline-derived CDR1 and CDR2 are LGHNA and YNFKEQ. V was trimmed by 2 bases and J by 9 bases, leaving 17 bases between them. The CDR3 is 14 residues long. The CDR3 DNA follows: TGTGCCAGCAGCCAACAGGGAATGAGTATAGGGCAGTACTTC. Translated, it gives CASSQQGMSIGQYF.

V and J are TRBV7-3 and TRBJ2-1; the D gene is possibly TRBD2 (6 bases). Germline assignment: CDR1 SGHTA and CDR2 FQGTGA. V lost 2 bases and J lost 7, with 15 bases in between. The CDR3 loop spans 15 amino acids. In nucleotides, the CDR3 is TGTGCCAGCAGCTTAGCGGGGAGTCCGGGGAATGAGCAGTTCTTC. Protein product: CASSLAGSPGNEQFF.

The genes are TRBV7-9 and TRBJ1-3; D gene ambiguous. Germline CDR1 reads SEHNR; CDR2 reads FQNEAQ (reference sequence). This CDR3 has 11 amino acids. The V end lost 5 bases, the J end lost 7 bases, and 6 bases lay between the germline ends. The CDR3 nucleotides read TGTGCCAGCAGCCCCCAGAACACCATATATTTT. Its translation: CASSPQNTIYF.

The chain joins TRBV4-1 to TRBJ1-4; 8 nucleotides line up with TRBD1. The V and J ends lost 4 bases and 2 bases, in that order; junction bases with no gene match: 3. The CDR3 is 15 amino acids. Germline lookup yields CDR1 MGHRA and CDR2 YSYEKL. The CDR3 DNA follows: TGCGCCAGCAGCCCGCAGGGGGCGACTAATGAAAAACTGTTTTTT. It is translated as CASSPQGATNEKLFF.

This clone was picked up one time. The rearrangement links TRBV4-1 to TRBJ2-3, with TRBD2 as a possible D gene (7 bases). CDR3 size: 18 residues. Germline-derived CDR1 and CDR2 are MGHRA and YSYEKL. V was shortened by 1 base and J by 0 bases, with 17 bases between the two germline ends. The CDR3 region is CASSQVGAAGDSTDTQYF. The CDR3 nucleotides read TGCGCCAGCAGCCAAGTGGGGGCCGCGGGGGATAGCACAGATACGCAGTATTTT.

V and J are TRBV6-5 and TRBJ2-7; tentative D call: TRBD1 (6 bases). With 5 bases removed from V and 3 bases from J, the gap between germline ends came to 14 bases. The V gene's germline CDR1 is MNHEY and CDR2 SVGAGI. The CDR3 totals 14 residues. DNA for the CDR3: TGTGCCAGCAGTATAGCCCGGGACAACTACGAGCAGTACTTC. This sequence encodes CASSIARDNYEQYF.

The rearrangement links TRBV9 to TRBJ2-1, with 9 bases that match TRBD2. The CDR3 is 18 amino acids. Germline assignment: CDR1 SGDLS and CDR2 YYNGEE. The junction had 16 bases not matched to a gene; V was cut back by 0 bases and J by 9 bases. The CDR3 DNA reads TGTGCCAGCAGCGTAGATGGAGTAGCGGGGGCCCCTCTCGGTGAGCAGTTCTTC. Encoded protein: CASSVDGVAGAPLGEQFF.

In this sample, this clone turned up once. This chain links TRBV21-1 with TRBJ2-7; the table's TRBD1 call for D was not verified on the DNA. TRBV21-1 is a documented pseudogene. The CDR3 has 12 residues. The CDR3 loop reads CASRIQGKEQYF. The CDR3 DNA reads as TGTGCCAGCCGTATACAGGGGAAAGAGCAGTACTTC.

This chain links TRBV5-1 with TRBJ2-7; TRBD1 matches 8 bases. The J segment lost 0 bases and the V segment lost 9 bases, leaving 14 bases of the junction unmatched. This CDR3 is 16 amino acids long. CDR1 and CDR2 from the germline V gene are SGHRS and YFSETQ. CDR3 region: CATSEAGGFSSYEQYF. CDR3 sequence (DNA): TGCGCCACCTCGGAGGCAGGGGGCTTTAGCTCCTACGAGCAGTACTTC.

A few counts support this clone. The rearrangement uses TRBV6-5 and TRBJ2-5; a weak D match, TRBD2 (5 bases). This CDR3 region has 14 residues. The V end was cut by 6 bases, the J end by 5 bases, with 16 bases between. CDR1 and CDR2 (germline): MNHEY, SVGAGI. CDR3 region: CASRMDEGRETQYF. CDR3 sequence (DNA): TGTGCCAGCAGGATGGACGAGGGTAGGGAGACCCAGTACTTC.

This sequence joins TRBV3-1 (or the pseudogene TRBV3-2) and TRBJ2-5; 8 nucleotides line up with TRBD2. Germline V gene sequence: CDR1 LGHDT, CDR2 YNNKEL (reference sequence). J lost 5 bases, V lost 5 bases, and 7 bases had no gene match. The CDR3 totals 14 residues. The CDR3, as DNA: TGTGCCAGCAGCGTCAGCGGGGGTGGGGAGACCCAGTACTTC. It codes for CASSVSGGGETQYF.

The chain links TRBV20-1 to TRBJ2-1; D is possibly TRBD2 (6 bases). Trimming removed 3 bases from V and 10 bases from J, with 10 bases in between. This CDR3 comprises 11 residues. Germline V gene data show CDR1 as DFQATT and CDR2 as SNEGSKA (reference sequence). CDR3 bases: TGCAGTGCTAGCTCCCTAGCGGAGCAGTTCTTC. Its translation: CSASSLAEQFF.

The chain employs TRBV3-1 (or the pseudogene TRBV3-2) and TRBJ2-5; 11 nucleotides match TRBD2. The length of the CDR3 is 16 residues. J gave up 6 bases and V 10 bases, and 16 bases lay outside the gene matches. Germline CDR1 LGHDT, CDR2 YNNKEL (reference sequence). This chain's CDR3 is CATSTSGAPISQTQYF. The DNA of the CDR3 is TGTGCCACTTCGACTAGCGGGGCCCCTATCAGCCAGACCCAGTACTTC.

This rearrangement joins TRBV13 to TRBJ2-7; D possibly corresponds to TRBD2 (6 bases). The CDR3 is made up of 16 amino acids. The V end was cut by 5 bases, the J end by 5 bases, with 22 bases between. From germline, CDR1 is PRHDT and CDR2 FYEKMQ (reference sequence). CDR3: CASSTRDSPRVDEQYF. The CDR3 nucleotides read TGTGCCAGCAGCACCCGGGACTCTCCAAGAGTCGACGAGCAGTACTTC.

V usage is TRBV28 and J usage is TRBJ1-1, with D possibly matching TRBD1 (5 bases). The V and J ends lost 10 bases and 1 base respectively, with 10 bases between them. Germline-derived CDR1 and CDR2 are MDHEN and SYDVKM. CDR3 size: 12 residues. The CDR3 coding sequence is TGTGCCACGGGGAGGGGGAACACTGAAGCTTTCTTT. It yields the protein CATGRGNTEAFF.

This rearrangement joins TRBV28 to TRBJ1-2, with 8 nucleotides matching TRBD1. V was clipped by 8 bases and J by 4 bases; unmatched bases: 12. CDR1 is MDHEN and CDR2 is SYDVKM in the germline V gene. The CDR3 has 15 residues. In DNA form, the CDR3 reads TGTGCCAGCGGATCCTACAGGGGGGGGAGCTATGGCTACACCTTC. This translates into CASGSYRGGSYGYTF.